This T cell receptor beta chain appears in the sequencing data of a study of siplizumab effects on memory and regulatory T cells. Around 94,000 TCR templates underwent assay in each sample. Using immunoSEQ multiplex PCR, the repertoire was profiled, and TCRdb retains in-frame clones only, with some absent. The sample lists 99,000 or so clones, just under 95% occurring once. The V gene's germline CDR1 is MNHNS and CDR2 SASEGT. Between the trimmed V and J ends, which lost 6 bases and 3 bases, there was a span of 6 bases. This CDR3 comprises 11 residues. This rearrangement joins TRBV6-1 to TRBJ2-7; D is unresolved. What was sequenced was non-Treg CD4+ T cells sorted from blood. This clonotype was sampled from a human donor in good health. CDR3 in amino acids: CASRRNYEQYF. The CDR3 coding sequence is TGTGCCAGCAGACGCAACTACGAGCAGTACTTC.